This T cell receptor (beta chain) was documented in a study of blood T cell repertoires in COVID-19. The CDR3 spans 15 residues. The germline gives CDR1 SGHNT, CDR2 YYREEE (reference sequence). The V end was cut by 4 bases, the J end by 4 bases, with 16 bases between. Clones were read by immunoSEQ multiplex PCR, and TCRdb kept only the in-frame ones, dropping some. The sample records about 180,000 clones, 80% to 90% being singletons. The sequence came from a man younger than 35 who had recovered from COVID-19. The material sequenced was peripheral blood. The chain couples TRBV5-4 to TRBJ2-3; D is undetermined. CDR3 sequence: CASSGDTYPSDTQYF. CDR3 sequence (DNA): TGTGCCAGCAGCGGTGACACTTACCCCTCAGATACGCAGTATTTT.